The TCR beta chain described here comes from a study of CD8 T cells in Susac syndrome. As for the study in general: Patients with Susac syndrome, at blood draw, were therapy-naive, on corticosteroids, or on intravenous immunoglobulin alone.

This CDR3 comprises 16 residues. Per the germline V gene, CDR1 is SSHAT and CDR2 is FNYEAQ (reference sequence). While CD8+ and CD4+ T cells were isolated negatively, TEMRA cells were enriched by FACS. An input of roughly 0.5 to 1 ug of RNA was subjected to reverse transcription using random hexamers. Amplification of TCR beta CDR3 was carried out by immunoSEQ multiplex PCR, which covered 54 Vbeta and 13 Jbeta segments. TCRdb processed the immunoSEQ multiplex PCR reads anew with MiXCR; each CDR3 protein has one entry. The sample has about 240,000 distinct CDR3 sequences; 96% are singletons. Study findings and constraints: CD4+ T cell repertoires in Susac syndrome exhibited no evidence of clonal expansion.

Worth noting for this clonotype: The antigen is undetermined. The junction departs from germline at one end; a sequencing error may be responsible.

The chain links TRBV7-7 to TRBJ2-1, with a tentative D call TRBD1 (6 bases). Sample: CD4+ T cells from PBMCs. This receptor was obtained from a human donor with Susac syndrome. The CDR3 DNA reads as TGTGCTAGCAGTACAGGGTTCCAGGGGTCCTACAATGAGCAGTTCTTC. It is translated as CASSTGFQGSYNEQFF.